The 4 T cell receptor beta chains given below trace back to one sample, sequenced in a study of CD8+ T cells in alopecia areata. Extracted RNA was reverse transcribed into cDNA, the sequencing template. The repertoire was sequenced with immunoSEQ multiplex PCR; TCRdb's copy has only in-frame clones and lacks some. Here the sample spans tens of thousands of clones, roughly 65% being singletons. Treatment here: oral pan-JAK inhibitor, 5-10 mg twice daily. Sequencing was performed on CD8+ T cells sorted from blood, taken at week 4, from a patient treated with tofacitinib. Receptors originate from a human donor with alopecia areata.

V gene TRBV30 combines with J gene TRBJ2-7; D is perhaps TRBD1 (6 bases). V lost 2 bases to trimming and J lost 6 bases, with 11 bases between them. This CDR3 is built from 12 residues. Germline-derived CDR1 and CDR2 are GTSNPN and SVGIG (reference sequence). CDR3 region: CAWSLTGTEQYF. CDR3 nucleotides: TGTGCCTGGAGTTTAACAGGGACCGAGCAGTACTTC.

This clone was detected only a few times. The chain carries TRBV6-6 and TRBJ2-6; no clear D gene. The CDR3 contains 12 residues. V was trimmed by 9 bases and J by 0 bases, leaving 3 bases between them. Looked up from germline, CDR1 is MNHNY and CDR2 is SVGAGI (reference sequence). The DNA for the CDR3 is TGTGCCAGTCTCTCTGGGGCCAACGTCCTGACTTTC. Translation: CASLSGANVLTF.

The CDR3: CASSLRQGMNTEAFF. The CDR3 region has the DNA TGCGCCAGCAGCCTAAGACAGGGAATGAACACTGAAGCTTTCTTT. The rearrangement uses TRBV5-1 and TRBJ1-1; 7 bases are a match to TRBD1. The CDR3 is 15 amino acids. CDR1 is SGHRS, CDR2 YFSETQ, per germline. V was clipped by 4 bases and J by 0 bases; unmatched bases: 6.

In its sample, this clone was seen a few times. V gene TRBV29-1 combines with J gene TRBJ1-2; D is unresolved. Germline V gene sequence: CDR1 SQVTM, CDR2 ANQGSEA. The CDR3 contains 13 residues. Trimming pared 3 bases from V and 4 bases from J, leaving 12 bases between. CDR3 sequence: CSVDRESSYGYTF. The CDR3 bases are TGCAGCGTTGATAGGGAGAGTTCCTATGGCTACACCTTC.